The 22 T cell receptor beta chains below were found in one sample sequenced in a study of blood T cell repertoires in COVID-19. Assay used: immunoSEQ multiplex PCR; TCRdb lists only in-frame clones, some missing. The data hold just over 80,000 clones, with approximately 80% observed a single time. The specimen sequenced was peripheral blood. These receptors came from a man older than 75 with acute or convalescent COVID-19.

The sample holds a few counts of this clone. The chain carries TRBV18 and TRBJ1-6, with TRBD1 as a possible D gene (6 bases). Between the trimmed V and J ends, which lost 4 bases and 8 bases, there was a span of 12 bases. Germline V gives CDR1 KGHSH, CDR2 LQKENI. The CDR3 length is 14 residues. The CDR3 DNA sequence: TGTGCCAGCTCACTCGAAGGACAGTATTCACCCCTCCACTTT. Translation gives CASSLEGQYSPLHF.

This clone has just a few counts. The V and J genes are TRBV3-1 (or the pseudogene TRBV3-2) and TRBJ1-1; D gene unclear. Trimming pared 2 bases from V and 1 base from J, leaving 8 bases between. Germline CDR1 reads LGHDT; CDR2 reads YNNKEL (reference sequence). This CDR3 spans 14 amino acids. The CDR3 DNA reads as TGTGCCAGCAGCCAATTAACAAGGAACACTGAAGCTTTCTTT. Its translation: CASSQLTRNTEAFF.

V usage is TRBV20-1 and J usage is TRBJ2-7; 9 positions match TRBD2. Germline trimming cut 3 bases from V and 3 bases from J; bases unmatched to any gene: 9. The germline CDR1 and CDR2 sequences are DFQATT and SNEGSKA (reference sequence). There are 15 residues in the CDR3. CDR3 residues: CSASSLAGLGYEQYF. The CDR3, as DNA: TGCAGTGCTAGTTCCCTAGCGGGGCTGGGCTACGAGCAGTACTTC.

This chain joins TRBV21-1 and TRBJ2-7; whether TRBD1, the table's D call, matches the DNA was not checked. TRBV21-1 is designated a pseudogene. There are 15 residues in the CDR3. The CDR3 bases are TGTGCCAGCAGCAAAGGGGCGGACAGTTCCTACGAGCAGTACTTC. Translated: CASSKGADSSYEQYF.

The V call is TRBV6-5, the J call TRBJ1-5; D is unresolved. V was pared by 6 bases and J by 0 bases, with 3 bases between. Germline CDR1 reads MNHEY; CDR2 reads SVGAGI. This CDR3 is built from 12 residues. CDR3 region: CASRRSNQPQHF. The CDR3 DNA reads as TGTGCCAGCAGGCGTAGCAATCAGCCCCAGCATTTT.

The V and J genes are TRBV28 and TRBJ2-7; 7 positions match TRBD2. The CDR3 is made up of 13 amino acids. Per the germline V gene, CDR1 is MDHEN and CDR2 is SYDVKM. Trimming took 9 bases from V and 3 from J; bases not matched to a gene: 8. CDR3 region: CASSRTGGYEQYF. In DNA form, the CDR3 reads TGTGCCAGTAGCCGGACGGGAGGCTACGAGCAGTACTTC.

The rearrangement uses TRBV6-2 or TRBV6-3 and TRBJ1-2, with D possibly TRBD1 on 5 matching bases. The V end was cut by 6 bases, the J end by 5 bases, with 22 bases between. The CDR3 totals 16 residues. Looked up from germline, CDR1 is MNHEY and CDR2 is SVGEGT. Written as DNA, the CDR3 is TGTGCCAGCAGCCCCTACGGGAGGGGTCGCACTTATGGCTACACCTTC. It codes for CASSPYGRGRTYGYTF.

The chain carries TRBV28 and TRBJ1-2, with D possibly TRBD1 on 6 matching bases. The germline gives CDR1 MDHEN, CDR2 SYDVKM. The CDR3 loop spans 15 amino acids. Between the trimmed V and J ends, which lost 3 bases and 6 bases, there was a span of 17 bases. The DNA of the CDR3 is TGTGCCAGCAGTTTCGTCCAGGGGTGGGGACATGGCTACACCTTC. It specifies CASSFVQGWGHGYTF.

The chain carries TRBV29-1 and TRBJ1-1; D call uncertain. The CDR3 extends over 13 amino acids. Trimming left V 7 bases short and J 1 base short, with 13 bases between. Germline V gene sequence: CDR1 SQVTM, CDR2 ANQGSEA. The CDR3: CSAKRPTNTEAFF. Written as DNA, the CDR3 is TGCAGCGCCAAGAGGCCGACGAACACTGAAGCTTTCTTT.

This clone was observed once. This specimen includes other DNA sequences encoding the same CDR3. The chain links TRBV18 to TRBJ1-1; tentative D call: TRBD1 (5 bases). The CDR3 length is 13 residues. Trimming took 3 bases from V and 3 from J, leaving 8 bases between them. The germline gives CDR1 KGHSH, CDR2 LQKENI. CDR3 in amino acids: CASSPAGDTEAFF. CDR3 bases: TGTGCCAGCTCACCCGCGGGGGACACTGAAGCTTTCTTT.

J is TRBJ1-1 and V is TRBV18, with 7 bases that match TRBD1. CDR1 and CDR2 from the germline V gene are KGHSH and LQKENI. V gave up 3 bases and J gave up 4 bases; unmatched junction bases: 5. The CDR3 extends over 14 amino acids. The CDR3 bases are TGTGCCAGCTCACCCGGCAGGGGGACCACTGAAGCTTTCTTT. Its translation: CASSPGRGTTEAFF.

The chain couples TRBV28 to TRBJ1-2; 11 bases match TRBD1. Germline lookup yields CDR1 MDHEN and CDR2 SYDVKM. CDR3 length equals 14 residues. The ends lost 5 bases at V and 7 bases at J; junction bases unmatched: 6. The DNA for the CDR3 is TGTGCCAGCAGTCCACCGGGACAGGGGGTTGGCTACACCTTC. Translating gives CASSPPGQGVGYTF.

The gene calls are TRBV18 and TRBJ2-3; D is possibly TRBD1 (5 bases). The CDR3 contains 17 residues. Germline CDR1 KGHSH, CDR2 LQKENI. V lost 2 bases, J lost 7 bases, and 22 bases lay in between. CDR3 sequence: CASSPARGRFEPNTQYF. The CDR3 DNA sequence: TGTGCCAGCTCACCAGCAAGGGGTCGGTTCGAACCCAATACGCAGTATTTT.

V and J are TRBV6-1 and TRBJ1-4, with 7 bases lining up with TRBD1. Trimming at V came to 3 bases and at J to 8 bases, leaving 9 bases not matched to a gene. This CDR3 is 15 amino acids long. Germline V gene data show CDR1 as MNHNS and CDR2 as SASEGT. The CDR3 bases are TGTGCCAGCAGTGATACCGGGACAGCAGGGGAAAAACTGTTTTTT. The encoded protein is CASSDTGTAGEKLFF.

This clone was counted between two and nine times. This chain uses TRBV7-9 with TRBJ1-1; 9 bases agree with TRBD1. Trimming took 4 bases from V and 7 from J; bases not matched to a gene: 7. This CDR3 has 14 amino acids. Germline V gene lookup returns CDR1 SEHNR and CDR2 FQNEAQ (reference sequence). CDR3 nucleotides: TGTGCCAGCAGCTCCTCCGGGACAGGGAATGAAGCTTTCTTT. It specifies CASSSSGTGNEAFF.

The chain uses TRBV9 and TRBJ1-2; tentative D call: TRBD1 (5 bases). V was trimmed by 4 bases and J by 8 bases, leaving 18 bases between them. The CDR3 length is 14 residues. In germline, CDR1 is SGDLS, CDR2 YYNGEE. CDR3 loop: CASSPTDSLGGYTF. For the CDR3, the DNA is TGTGCCAGCAGCCCCACTGACAGTCTTGGCGGCTACACCTTC.

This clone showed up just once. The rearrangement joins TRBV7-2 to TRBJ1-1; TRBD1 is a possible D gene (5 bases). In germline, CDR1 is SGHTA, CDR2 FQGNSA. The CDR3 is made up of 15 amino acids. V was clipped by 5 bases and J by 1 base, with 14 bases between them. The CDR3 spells CASSPFLTANTEAFF. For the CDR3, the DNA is TGTGCCAGCAGCCCGTTCCTGACAGCGAACACTGAAGCTTTCTTT.

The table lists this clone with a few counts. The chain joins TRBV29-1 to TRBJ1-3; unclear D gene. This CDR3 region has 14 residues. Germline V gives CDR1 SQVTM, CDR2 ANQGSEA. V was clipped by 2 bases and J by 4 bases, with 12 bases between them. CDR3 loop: CSVEKWVAGNTIYF. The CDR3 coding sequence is TGCAGCGTTGAAAAATGGGTAGCAGGAAACACCATATATTTT.

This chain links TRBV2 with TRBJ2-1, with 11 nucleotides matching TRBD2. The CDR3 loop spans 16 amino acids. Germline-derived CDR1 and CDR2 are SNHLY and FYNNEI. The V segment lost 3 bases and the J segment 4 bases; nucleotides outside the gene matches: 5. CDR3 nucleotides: TGTGCCAGCAGTGAGGTCGGGACTAGCGGTTACAATGAGCAGTTCTTC. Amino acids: CASSEVGTSGYNEQFF.

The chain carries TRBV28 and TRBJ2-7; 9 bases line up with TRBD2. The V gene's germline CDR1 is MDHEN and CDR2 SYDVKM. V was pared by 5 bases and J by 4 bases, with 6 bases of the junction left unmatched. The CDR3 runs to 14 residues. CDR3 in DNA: TGTGCCAGCAGTCCCGGGACTAGCTTGTACGAGCAGTACTTC. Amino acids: CASSPGTSLYEQYF.

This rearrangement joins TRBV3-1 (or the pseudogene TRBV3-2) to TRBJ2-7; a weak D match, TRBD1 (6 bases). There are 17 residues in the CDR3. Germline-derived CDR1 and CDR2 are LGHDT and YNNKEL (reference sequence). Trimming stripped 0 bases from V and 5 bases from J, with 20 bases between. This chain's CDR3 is CASSQERSWSGGNEQYF. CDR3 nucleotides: TGTGCCAGCAGCCAAGAGAGAAGTTGGTCTGGGGGCAACGAGCAGTACTTC.

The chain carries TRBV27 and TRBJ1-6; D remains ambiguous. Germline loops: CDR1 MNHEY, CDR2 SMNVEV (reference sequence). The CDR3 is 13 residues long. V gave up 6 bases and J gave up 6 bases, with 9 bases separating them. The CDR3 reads CASRDGVNSPLHF. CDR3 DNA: TGTGCCAGCAGGGACGGGGTTAATTCACCCCTCCACTTT.